The rows below give T cell receptor beta chains drawn from one sample of a study of graft-versus-host responses after intestinal transplantation. Generated by immunoSEQ multiplex PCR, the TCRdb table keeps only in-frame clones and is missing some. The sample consists of about 19,000 clones, about 80% of them appearing once. Sequenced material: PBMCs, taken 14 days after transplant. The receptor source for this set is a human patient who received an intestinal transplant, so some T cells may come from the graft donor. CDR3s include the opening cysteine and the closing phenylalanine or tryptophan. D genes are given only for firm matches. Part of the rows lack a size; the others show once, few, many or a class for expanded clones.

>TRBV28|TRBJ2-7|-|-
TGTGCCAGCAGCCTAGGGTCGAGCTCCTACGAGCAGTACTTC
CASSLGSSSYEQYF
>TRBV14|TRBJ2-1|-|-
TGTGCCAGCAGCCAAGTGTTTCGGCGGGGAAATAATGAGCAGTTCTTC
CASSQVFRRGNNEQFF
>TRBV6-6|TRBJ1-1|-|-
TGTGCCAGCAGGGTTTGGTGGGACACTGAAGCTTTCTTT
CASRVWWDTEAFF
>TRBV4-2|TRBJ1-1|-|-
TGTGCCAGCAGCCTCGGAATTCTGAACACTGAAGCTTTCTTT
CASSLGILNTEAFF
>TRBV6-5|TRBJ2-5|-|TRBD2
TGTGCCAGCAGTTACCCCGCTGGGGGAGGGGAGACCCAGTACTTC
CASSYPAGGGETQYF
>TRBV15|TRBJ2-7|-|TRBD2
TGTGCCACCAGCAGCGAGATAGCGGGAGGGCCCACCTACGAGCAGTACTTC
CATSSEIAGGPTYEQYF
>TRBV29-1|TRBJ1-1|-|-
TGCAGCGTACGTGTCGGGCCGAACACTGAAGCTTTCTTT
CSVRVGPNTEAFF
>TRBV2|TRBJ2-2|-|-
TGTACCAGCAGGGCGGGCTGGAACACCGGGGAGCTGTTTTTT
CTSRAGWNTGELFF
>TRBV4-3|TRBJ1-2|-|-
TGCGCCAGCAGCCAAGGGGTCGGTAACTATGGCTACACCTTC
CASSQGVGNYGYTF
>TRBV27|TRBJ2-3|-|TRBD2
TGTGCCAGCACCACCCACAGCGGGAGGGCAGATACGCAGTATTTT
CASTTHSGRADTQYF
>TRBV25-1|TRBJ2-3|-|TRBD1
TGTGCCAGCAGGAGGACAGGAACAGATACGCAGTATTTT
CASRRTGTDTQYF
>TRBV12-5|TRBJ1-3|once|TRBD1
TGTGCTAGTGGTTTCGGACAGGGCGACTCTGGAAACACCATATATTTT
CASGFGQGDSGNTIYF
>TRBV11-2|TRBJ2-2|-|-
TGTGCCAGCAGCTTAATGGGGGCCGGGGAGCTGTTTTTT
CASSLMGAGELFF
>TRBV4-1|TRBJ2-3|-|TRBD2
TGCGCCAGCAGCCGACGCCCCCCGGGACTAGCGGATACAGATACGCAGTATTTT
CASSRRPPGLADTDTQYF
>TRBV4-1|TRBJ2-1|-|TRBD1
TGCGCCAGCAGCCAAACCGGGACAGGGGGCCTTAGTGAGCAGTTCTTC
CASSQTGTGGLSEQFF
>TRBV11-2|TRBJ2-5|-|-
TGTGCCAGCAGCTTAGATCTCGACATCTGGGGGGAGACCCAGTACTTC
CASSLDLDIWGETQYF
>TRBV6-1|TRBJ1-6|-|-
TGTGCCAGTTGCCAGGGACACGTTTACGGTTCACCCCTCCACTTT
CASCQGHVYGSPLHF
>TRBV30|TRBJ2-7|-|TRBD1
TGTGCCTGGAGTGTAAGAATTGACGGACAGGTAACATCCTACGAGCAGTACTTC
CAWSVRIDGQVTSYEQYF
>TRBV7-3|TRBJ2-5|-|-
TGTGCCAGCAGCTTGTCAGGGATGGAGACCCAGTACTTC
CASSLSGMETQYF
>TRBV6-1|TRBJ2-7|-|-
TGTGCCAGCGCCGACTACGAGCAGTACTTC
CASADYEQYF
>TRBV4-1|TRBJ2-1|-|-
TGCGCCAGCAGCCAAGATCGAATAGGGGGTAACAATGAGCAGTTCTTC
CASSQDRIGGNNEQFF
>TRBV4-1|TRBJ2-3|-|TRBD1
TGCGCCAGCAGCGACCGGGACAGGGGAATCGATACGCAGTATTTT
CASSDRDRGIDTQYF
>TRBV29-1|TRBJ2-5|-|-
TGCAGCGTTGGAGCAGGGGGAGGGCAAGAGACCCAGTACTTC
CSVGAGGGQETQYF
>TRBV10-3|TRBJ2-3|-|TRBD2
TGTGCCATCACCCGAACTAGCGGGGTCACAGATACGCAGTATTTT
CAITRTSGVTDTQYF
>TRBV7-9|TRBJ1-5|few|-
TGTGCCAGCAGCTTAGGGGAGGGGGGACCTCGGAAGCCCCAGCATTTT
CASSLGEGGPRKPQHF
>TRBV12-5|TRBJ1-6|-|-
TGTGCTAGTGGTTTGAATACCCCCGCTGCAGGTTCACCCCTCCACTTT
CASGLNTPAAGSPLHF
>TRBV6-1|TRBJ2-3|-|TRBD1
TGTGCCAGCAGTGCCTTGACAGGGGCAGATACGCAGTATTTT
CASSALTGADTQYF
>TRBV30|TRBJ2-4|once|TRBD2
TGTGCCTGGAGTGTATTCGGGAGCGGGACTATGGACATTCAGTACTTC
CAWSVFGSGTMDIQYF
>TRBV27|TRBJ2-1|few|TRBD2
TGTGCCAGCAGTTCAGACAGCGGGGGGGACAATGAGCAGTTCTTC
CASSSDSGGDNEQFF
>TRBV28|TRBJ2-2|-|TRBD2
TGTGCCAGCAGGACTAGCGGCACTCACCGGGGAGCTGGGGAGCTGTTTTTT
CASRTSGTHRGAGELFF
>TRBV7-6|TRBJ2-1|-|TRBD2
TGTGCCAGCAGCTTAGGGACTAGCGGGCCCGGGGGAGAGCAGTTCTTC
CASSLGTSGPGGEQFF
>TRBV14|TRBJ2-5|-|-
TGTGCCAGCAGCCAAGGGGTCAGGAACAGGGAAGAGACCCAGTACTTC
CASSQGVRNREETQYF
>TRBV15|TRBJ1-2|-|TRBD1
TGTGCCACCAGCAGAGACAGGGGGGACTATGGCTACACCTTC
CATSRDRGDYGYTF
>TRBV7-3|TRBJ2-2|-|-
TGTGCCAGCAGCCCCGGACCGTGGCCCGGGGAGCTGTTTTTT
CASSPGPWPGELFF
>TRBV6-5|TRBJ1-2|-|-
TGTGCCAGCAGCTTAACAGGGCCCTATGGCTACACCTTC
CASSLTGPYGYTF
>TRBV5-1|TRBJ2-7|few|TRBD1
TGCGCCAGCAGCTTGGACAGGGGCGACGACGAGCAGTACTTC
CASSLDRGDDEQYF
>TRBV4-2|TRBJ2-7|-|-
TGTGCCAGCAGCCAAGATCACGAGCAGTACTTC
CASSQDHEQYF
>TRBV5-1|TRBJ1-1|few|TRBD1
TGCGCCAGCAGCCGGACAGGGACGACTGAAGCTTTCTTT
CASSRTGTTEAFF
>TRBV7-9|TRBJ1-5|-|-
TGTGCCAGCAGCCCCGGGGCCAATCAGCCCCAGCATTTT
CASSPGANQPQHF
>TRBV27|TRBJ2-5|once|-
TGTGCCAGCAGTTTATCGACGAACACCCTCCAAGAGACCCAGTACTTC
CASSLSTNTLQETQYF
>TRBV30|TRBJ2-3|-|-
TGTGCCTGGAGTGTTCAGGCAGGGCGGACAGATACGCAGTATTTT
CAWSVQAGRTDTQYF
>TRBV30|TRBJ2-1|-|-
TGTGCCTGGAGTCCCAAGAATGAGCAGTTCTTC
CAWSPKNEQFF
>TRBV7-6|TRBJ2-7|-|TRBD2
TGTGCCAGCAGCTTAGTAGAACTAGCGGGAGCAGTAGGCGAGCAGTACTTC
CASSLVELAGAVGEQYF
>TRBV11-2|TRBJ2-2|-|TRBD2
TGTGCCAGCAGCCGCGGGACTAGCTCTCTTGGGGAGCTGTTTTTT
CASSRGTSSLGELFF
>TRBV20-1|TRBJ1-5|-|-
TGCAGTGCTGGAACGGGACAGCCCCAGCATTTT
CSAGTGQPQHF
>TRBV5-1|TRBJ2-5|-|TRBD1
TGCGCCAGCAGCTTGGTACTCTCCGGGACAGGGAGGGAGACCCAGTACTTC
CASSLVLSGTGRETQYF
>TRBV30|TRBJ1-3|-|-
TGTGCCTGGAGTCTAAAGGGTTCGGTCGGTGGAAACGCCATATATTTT
CAWSLKGSVGGNAIYF
>TRBV4-1|TRBJ2-1|-|TRBD2
TGCGCCAGCAGCCAAGGGTACGCGGGGGGGCTCGTTTACAATGAGCAGTTCTTC
CASSQGYAGGLVYNEQFF
>TRBV29-1|TRBJ1-1|-|TRBD1
TGCAGCGTTCGGGACAGGGAAACAGGGGCTTTCTTT
CSVRDRETGAFF